This T cell receptor (beta chain) was obtained from a study of shared clonotypes between healthy human individuals. Study-wide points: The sole specimen, blood, was sampled, and tissue repertoires likely differ.

Assay execution took place at the deep level. Every subset's genomic DNA went evenly onto several immunoSEQ plates. Libraries were prepared by immunoSEQ multiplex PCR; TCRdb keeps only in-frame clonotypes and omits some of them. The repertoire holds 800,000 to 1,200,000 clones, 78% seen once, with around 0.47% in the top ten. Donors, healthy HIV-negative adults, lacked recent acute infections or vaccinations. This clone appeared once. What it binds is not known. Germline V gene lookup returns CDR1 SNHLY and CDR2 FYNNEI. The CDR3 loop spans 14 amino acids. The V gene lost 0 bases and the J gene lost 6 bases, with 10 bases spanning the gap.

The chain carries TRBV2 and TRBJ2-3; D is unresolved. This TCR was recovered from a man between 18 and 29 years old in good health. Some clones in this sample may be carry-over from other donors' samples. The sample was memory CD4+ T cells from PBMCs. Regarding subset: CD45RA-negative fraction. The CDR3 reads CASSEAWAADTQYF. The CDR3 region has the DNA TGTGCCAGCAGTGAAGCTTGGGCGGCCGATACGCAGTATTTT.